The entry below describes one T cell receptor beta chain. Its target is not known. The sample originates from a study of graft-versus-host responses after intestinal transplantation. Whole-study results and caveats: Recipient marrow held GvH clones, some first seen in ileum or blood. There was an association between peak levels of circulating GvH clones and early post-transplant HvG declines.

CDR3 length: 18 residues. V dropped 0 bases and J dropped 0; count of bases not matched to a gene: 9. Looked up from germline, CDR1 is SGDLS and CDR2 is YYNGEE. Libraries were prepared by immunoSEQ multiplex PCR; TCRdb keeps only in-frame clonotypes and omits some of them. In the table there are about 26,000 clones, 82% of which are singletons. This chain links TRBV9 with TRBJ2-1; TRBD2 aligns across 7 bases. Sequenced material: unstimulated CD4+ T cells sorted from spleen or lymph node cells, taken before intestinal transplant. This TCR was recovered from a human donor who received an intestinal transplant. CDR3 sequence: CASSVGLADLSSYNEQFF. In DNA, the CDR3 is TGTGCCAGCAGCGTAGGCCTAGCGGATTTAAGCTCCTACAATGAGCAGTTCTTC.